What follows are 7 T cell receptor beta chains derived from one specimen sequenced in a study of T cells in Graves' hyperthyroidism and ophthalmopathy. RNA transcripts were the template for amplifying TCR beta CDR3 regions. The HTBI primer set served for first-round RT-PCR of the TCR CDR3. TCRdb redid the calling of the multiplex PCR reads with MiXCR, one entry per CDR3 protein. The repertoire holds around 520,000 distinct CDR3 sequences, with 24% as singletons. The sequenced material came from blood. These receptors were collected from a woman aged 25 to 45 with Graves' ophthalmopathy.

The chain carries TRBV6-1 and TRBJ2-2, with 8 bases that match TRBD2. The CDR3 has 17 residues. Germline-derived CDR1 and CDR2 are MNHNS and SASEGT. Trimming at V came to 6 bases and at J to 2 bases, leaving 11 bases not matched to a gene. CDR3: CASRRRVLAANTGELFF. The CDR3 DNA reads as TGTGCCAGCAGGCGCCGGGTACTAGCGGCCAACACCGGGGAGCTGTTTTTT.

This clonotype was seen at least ten times. The chain recombines TRBV19 with TRBJ2-2; D remains unclear. V lost 4 bases to trimming and J lost 4 bases, with 13 bases between them. In germline, CDR1 is LNHDA, CDR2 SQIVND (reference sequence). The CDR3 runs to 15 residues. Here the CDR3 reads CASSKTVTFTGELFF. The CDR3 DNA sequence: TGTGCCAGTAGTAAAACAGTGACTTTCACCGGGGAGCTGTTTTTT.

The V and J genes are TRBV29-1 and TRBJ2-7; a weak D match, TRBD2 (5 bases). CDR3 length: 12 residues. Germline CDR1 SQVTM, CDR2 ANQGSEA. The V gene lost 3 bases and the J gene lost 5 bases, with 11 bases spanning the gap. The CDR3 DNA sequence: TGCAGCGTTGAGATCGGGGTGGACGAGCAGTACTTC. Protein sequence: CSVEIGVDEQYF.

This clonotype occurred many times. This chain joins TRBV19 and TRBJ1-5; D ambiguous. There are 15 residues in the CDR3. Deletions cut 6 bases from V and 0 bases from J, with 12 bases between. Germline CDR1 is LNHDA and CDR2 is SQIVND (reference sequence). The CDR3 nucleotides read TGTGCCAGTAGCTCCTCTATGACTAGCAATCAGCCCCAGCATTTT. Protein: CASSSSMTSNQPQHF.

The gene calls are TRBV9 and TRBJ1-4; D is uncertain. CDR1 is SGDLS and CDR2 is YYNGEE in the germline V gene. The CDR3 has 16 amino acids. Between the trimmed V and J ends, which lost 0 bases and 0 bases, there was a span of 9 bases. CDR3 loop: CASSVGTAATNEKLFF. The CDR3 nucleotides are TGTGCCAGCAGCGTAGGGACGGCTGCAACTAATGAAAAACTGTTTTTT.

The V gene is TRBV20-1, the J gene TRBJ2-2, with D unclear. Germline CDR1 DFQATT, CDR2 SNEGSKA (reference sequence). The CDR3 sequence is 12 residues long. V lost 0 bases and J 4 bases, leaving 3 bases between the germline ends. The CDR3 reads CSARDPTGELFF. The CDR3 DNA reads as TGCAGTGCTAGAGACCCCACCGGGGAGCTGTTTTTT.

V gene TRBV6-1 combines with J gene TRBJ1-1; TRBD1 matches 7 bases. Germline V gene sequence: CDR1 MNHNS, CDR2 SASEGT. Trimming removed 6 bases from V and 6 bases from J; junction bases left unmatched: 4. This CDR3 has 12 residues. In nucleotides, the CDR3 is TGTGCCAGCAGAGCGGGACAGTCTGAAGCTTTCTTT. Its protein product is CASRAGQSEAFF.